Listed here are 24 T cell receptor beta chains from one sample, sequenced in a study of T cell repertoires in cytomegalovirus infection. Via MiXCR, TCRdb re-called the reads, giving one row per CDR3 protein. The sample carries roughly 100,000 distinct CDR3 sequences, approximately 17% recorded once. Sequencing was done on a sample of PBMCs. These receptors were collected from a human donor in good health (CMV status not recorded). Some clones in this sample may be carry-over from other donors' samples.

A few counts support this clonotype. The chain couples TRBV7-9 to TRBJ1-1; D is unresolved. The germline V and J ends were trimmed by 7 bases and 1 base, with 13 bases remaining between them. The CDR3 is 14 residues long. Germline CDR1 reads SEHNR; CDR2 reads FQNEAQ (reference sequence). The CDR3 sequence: CASTSGIGNTEAFF. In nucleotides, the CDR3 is TGTGCCAGCACCTCGGGGATCGGGAACACTGAAGCTTTCTTT.

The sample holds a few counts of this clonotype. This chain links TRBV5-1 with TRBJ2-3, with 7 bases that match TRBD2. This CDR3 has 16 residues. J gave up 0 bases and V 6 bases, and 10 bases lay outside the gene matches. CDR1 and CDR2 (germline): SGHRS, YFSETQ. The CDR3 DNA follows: TGCGCCAGCACCCCGGGGAGCGGGGAAAGCACAGATACGCAGTATTTT. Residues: CASTPGSGESTDTQYF.

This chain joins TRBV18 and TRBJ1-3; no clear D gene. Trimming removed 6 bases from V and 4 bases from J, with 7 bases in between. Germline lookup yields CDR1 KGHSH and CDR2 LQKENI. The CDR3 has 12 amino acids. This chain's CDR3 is CASSTGGNTIYF. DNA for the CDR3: TGTGCCAGCTCTACCGGAGGAAACACCATATATTTT.

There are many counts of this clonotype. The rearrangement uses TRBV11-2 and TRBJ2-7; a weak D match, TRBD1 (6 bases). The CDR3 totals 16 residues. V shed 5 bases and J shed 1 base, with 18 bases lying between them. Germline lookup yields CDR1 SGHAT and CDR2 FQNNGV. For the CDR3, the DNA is TGTGCCAGCAGCCCTATTAGTAGACAGGCATCCTACGAGCAGTACTTC. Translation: CASSPISRQASYEQYF.

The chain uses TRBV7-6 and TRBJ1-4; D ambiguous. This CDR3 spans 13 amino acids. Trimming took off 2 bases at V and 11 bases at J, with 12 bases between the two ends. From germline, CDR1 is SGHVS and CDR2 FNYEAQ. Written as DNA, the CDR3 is TGTGCCAGCAGCTTATCGGGAACACACAAACTGTTTTTT. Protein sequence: CASSLSGTHKLFF.

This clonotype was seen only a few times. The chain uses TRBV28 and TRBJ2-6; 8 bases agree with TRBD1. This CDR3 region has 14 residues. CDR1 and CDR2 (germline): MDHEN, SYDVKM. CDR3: CAITGGSGANVLTF. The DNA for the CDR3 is TGTGCGATTACAGGGGGCTCTGGGGCCAACGTCCTGACTTTC.

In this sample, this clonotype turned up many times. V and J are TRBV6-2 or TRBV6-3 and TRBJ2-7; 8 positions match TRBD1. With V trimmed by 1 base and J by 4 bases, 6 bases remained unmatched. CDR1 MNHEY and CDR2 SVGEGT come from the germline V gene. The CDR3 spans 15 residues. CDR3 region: CASSYFQGARYEQYF. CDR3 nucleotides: TGTGCCAGCAGTTACTTCCAGGGGGCACGATACGAGCAGTACTTC.

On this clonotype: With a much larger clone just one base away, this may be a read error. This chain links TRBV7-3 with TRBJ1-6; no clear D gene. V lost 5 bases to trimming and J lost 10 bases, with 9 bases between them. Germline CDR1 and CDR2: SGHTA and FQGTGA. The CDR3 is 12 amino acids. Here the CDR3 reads CASSRGRSPLHF. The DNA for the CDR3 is TGTGCCAGCAGCCGAGGGAGATCACCCCTCCACTTT.

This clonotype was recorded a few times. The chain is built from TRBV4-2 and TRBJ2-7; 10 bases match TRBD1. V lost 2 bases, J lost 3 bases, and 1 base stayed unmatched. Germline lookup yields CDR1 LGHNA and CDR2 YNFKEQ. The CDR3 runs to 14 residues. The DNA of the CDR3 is TGTGCCAGCAGCCAATGGACAGGGGGCTACGAGCAGTACTTC. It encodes CASSQWTGGYEQYF.

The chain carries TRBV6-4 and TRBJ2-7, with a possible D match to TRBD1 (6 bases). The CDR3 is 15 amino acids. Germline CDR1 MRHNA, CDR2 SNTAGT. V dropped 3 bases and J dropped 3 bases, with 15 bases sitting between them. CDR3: CASSEYGTPRYEQYF. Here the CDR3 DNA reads TGTGCCAGCAGTGAGTATGGGACACCTCGCTACGAGCAGTACTTC.

The CDR3 DNA reads as TGCAGCGTTGAACAGGGGGTTGAGACCCAGTACTTC. Translated: CSVEQGVETQYF. The V gene is TRBV29-1, the J gene TRBJ2-5, with 7 positions matching TRBD1. From germline, CDR1 is SQVTM and CDR2 ANQGSEA. The CDR3 spans 12 residues. The J segment lost 5 bases and the V segment lost 2 bases, leaving 2 bases of the junction unmatched.

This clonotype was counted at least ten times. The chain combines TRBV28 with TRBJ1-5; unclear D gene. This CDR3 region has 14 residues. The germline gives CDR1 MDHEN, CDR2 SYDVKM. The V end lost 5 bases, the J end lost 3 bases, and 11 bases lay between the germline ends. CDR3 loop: CASSQLGSNQPQHF. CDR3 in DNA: TGTGCCAGCAGTCAGCTAGGTTCCAATCAGCCCCAGCATTTT.

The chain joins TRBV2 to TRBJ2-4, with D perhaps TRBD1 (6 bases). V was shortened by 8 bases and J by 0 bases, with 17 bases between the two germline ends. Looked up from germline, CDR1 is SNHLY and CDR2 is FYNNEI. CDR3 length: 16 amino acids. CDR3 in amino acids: CASDRLSRLAKNIQYF. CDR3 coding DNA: TGTGCCAGCGACAGGCTCTCTCGCTTAGCCAAAAACATTCAGTACTTC.

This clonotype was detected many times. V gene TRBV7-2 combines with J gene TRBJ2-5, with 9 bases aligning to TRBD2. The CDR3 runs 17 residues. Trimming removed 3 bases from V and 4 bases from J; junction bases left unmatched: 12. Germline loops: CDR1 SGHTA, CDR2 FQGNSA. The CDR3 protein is CASSFNPTGLALETQYF. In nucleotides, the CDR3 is TGTGCCAGCAGCTTCAACCCCACGGGACTAGCCCTAGAGACCCAGTACTTC. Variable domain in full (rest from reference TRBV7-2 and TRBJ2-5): GAGVSQSPSNKVTEKGKDVELRCDPISGHTALYWYRQSLGQGLEFLIYFQGNSAPDKSGLPSDRFSAERTGGSVSTLTIQRTQQEDSAVYLCASSFNPTGLALETQYFGPGTRLLVL.

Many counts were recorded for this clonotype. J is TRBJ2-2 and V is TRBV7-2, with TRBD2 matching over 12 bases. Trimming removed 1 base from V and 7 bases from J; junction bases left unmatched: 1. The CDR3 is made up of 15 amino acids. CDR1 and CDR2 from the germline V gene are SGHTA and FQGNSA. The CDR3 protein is CASSLGTSGIGELFF. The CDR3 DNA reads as TGTGCCAGCAGCTTAGGGACTAGCGGGATCGGGGAGCTGTTTTTT. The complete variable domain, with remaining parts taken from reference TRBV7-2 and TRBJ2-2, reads GAGVSQSPSNKVTEKGKDVELRCDPISGHTALYWYRQSLGQGLEFLIYFQGNSAPDKSGLPSDRFSAERTGGSVSTLTIQRTQQEDSAVYLCASSLGTSGIGELFFGEGSRLTVL.

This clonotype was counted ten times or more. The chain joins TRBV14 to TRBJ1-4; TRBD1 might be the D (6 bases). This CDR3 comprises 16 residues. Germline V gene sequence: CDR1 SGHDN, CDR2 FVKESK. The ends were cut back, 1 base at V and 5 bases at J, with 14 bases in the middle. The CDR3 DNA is TGTGCCAGCAGCCAAGCTACAGGGTATAAAAATGAAAAACTGTTTTTT. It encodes CASSQATGYKNEKLFF. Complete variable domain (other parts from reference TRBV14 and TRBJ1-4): EAGVTQFPSHSVIEKGQTVTLRCDPISGHDNLYWYRRVMGKEIKFLLHFVKESKQDESGMPNNRFLAERTGGTYSTLKVQPAELEDSGVYFCASSQATGYKNEKLFFGSGTQLSVL.

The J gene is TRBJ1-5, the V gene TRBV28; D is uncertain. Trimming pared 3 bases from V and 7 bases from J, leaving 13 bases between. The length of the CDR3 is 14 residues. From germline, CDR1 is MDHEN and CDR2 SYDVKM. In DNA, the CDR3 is TGTGCCAGCAGTTTGAGGGTCGGTGGACAGCCCCAGCATTTT. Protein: CASSLRVGGQPQHF. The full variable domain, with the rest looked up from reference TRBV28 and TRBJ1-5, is DVKVTQSSRYLVKRTGEKVFLECVQDMDHENMFWYRQDPGLGLRLIYFSYDVKMKEKGDIPEGYSVSREKKERFSLILESASTNQTSMYLCASSLRVGGQPQHFGDGTRLSIL.

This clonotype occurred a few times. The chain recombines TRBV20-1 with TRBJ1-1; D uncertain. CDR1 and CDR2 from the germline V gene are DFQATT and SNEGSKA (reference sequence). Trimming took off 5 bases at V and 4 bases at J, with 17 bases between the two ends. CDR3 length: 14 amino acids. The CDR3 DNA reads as TGCAGTGCTGTCGAGTGGTTGGGGAGCACTGAAGCTTTCTTT. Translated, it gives CSAVEWLGSTEAFF.

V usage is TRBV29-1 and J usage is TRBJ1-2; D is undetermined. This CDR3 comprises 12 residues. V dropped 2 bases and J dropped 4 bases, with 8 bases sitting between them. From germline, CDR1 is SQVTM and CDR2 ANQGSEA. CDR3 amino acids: CSVERQAYGYTF. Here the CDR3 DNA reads TGCAGCGTTGAAAGGCAAGCCTATGGCTACACCTTC.

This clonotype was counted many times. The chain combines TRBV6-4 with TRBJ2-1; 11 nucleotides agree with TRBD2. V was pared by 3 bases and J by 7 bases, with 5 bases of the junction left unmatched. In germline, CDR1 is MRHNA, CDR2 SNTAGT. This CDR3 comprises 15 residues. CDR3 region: CASSDSGGARNEQFF. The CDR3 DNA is TGTGCCAGCAGTGATAGCGGGGGGGCTCGGAATGAGCAGTTCTTC.

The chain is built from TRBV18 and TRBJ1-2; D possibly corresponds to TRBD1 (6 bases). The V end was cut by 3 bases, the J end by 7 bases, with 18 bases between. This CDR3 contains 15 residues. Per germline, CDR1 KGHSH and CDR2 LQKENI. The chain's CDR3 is CASSPMTGEPIGYTF. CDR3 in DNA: TGTGCCAGCTCACCCATGACAGGCGAGCCGATTGGCTACACCTTC. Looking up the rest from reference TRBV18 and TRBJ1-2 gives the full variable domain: NAGVMQNPRHLVRRRGQEARLRCSPMKGHSHVYWYRQLPEEGLKFMVYLQKENIIDESGMPKERFSAEFPKEGPSILRIQQVVRGDSAAYFCASSPMTGEPIGYTFGSGTRLTVV.

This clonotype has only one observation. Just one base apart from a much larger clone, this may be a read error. CDR3: CACSLGQGFETQYF. The CDR3 DNA is TGTGCCTGCAGCTTAGGGCAGGGTTTTGAGACCCAGTACTTC. The rearrangement links TRBV7-2 to TRBJ2-5, with D tentatively TRBD1 (5 bases). The CDR3 spans 14 residues. Per germline, CDR1 SGHTA and CDR2 FQGNSA.

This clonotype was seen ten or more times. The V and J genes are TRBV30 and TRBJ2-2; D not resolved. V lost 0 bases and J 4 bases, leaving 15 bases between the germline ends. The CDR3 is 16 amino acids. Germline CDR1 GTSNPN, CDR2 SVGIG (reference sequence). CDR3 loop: CAWSVVRFAATGELFF. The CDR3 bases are TGTGCCTGGAGTGTTGTACGTTTCGCGGCCACCGGGGAGCTGTTTTTT.

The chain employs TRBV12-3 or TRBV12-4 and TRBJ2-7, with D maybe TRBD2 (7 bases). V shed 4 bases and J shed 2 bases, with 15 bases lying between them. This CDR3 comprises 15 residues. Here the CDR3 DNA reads TGTGCCAGCAGTTCTGAGGGGGGGAGGCCCTACGAGCAGTACTTC. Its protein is CASSSEGGRPYEQYF.